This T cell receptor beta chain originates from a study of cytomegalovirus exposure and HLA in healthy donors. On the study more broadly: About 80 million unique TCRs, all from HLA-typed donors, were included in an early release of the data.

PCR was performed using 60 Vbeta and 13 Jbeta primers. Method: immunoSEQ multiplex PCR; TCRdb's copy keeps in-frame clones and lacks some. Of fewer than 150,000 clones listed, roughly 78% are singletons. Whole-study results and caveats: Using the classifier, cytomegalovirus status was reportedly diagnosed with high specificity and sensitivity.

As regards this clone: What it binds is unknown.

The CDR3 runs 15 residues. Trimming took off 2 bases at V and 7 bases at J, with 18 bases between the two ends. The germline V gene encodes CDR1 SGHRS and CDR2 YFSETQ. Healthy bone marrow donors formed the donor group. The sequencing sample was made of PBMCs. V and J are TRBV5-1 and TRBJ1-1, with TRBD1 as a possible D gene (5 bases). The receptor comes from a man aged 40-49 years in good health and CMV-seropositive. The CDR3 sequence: CASSFEGGGTVEAFF. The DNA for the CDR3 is TGCGCCAGCAGCTTTGAGGGTGGGGGGACGGTTGAAGCTTTCTTT.